The 6 T cell receptor beta chains in this list originate from one sample, sequenced in a study of control samples from healthy donors and cancer patients. Clones were sequenced by immunoSEQ multiplex PCR, and TCRdb holds only the in-frame ones, with some missing. Here the sample spans over 110,000 clones, just under 95% being singletons. The sequenced material came from blood. These TCRs come from a man between 25 and 39 years old in good health.

Points on this clone: Within the sample, other DNA sequences also encode this same CDR3. V usage is TRBV28 and J usage is TRBJ2-3; 14 positions agree with TRBD2. CDR1 and CDR2 (germline): MDHEN, SYDVKM. The CDR3 sequence is 16 residues long. With 11 bases clipped from V and 6 bases from J, the junction kept 13 bases outside the gene matches. The CDR3 sequence is CACDGGLAGEVDTQYF. The CDR3 DNA follows: TGTGCCTGCGATGGGGGACTAGCGGGAGAAGTGGATACGCAGTATTTT.

The chain combines TRBV12-5 with TRBJ1-1; TRBD1 aligns across 7 bases. V lost 0 bases, J lost 0 bases, and 13 bases stayed unmatched. Germline values: CDR1 LGHNT, CDR2 FRNRAP. CDR3 length: 19 amino acids. The CDR3 sequence is CASGLVSKGQNTMNTEAFF. The CDR3 nucleotides read TGTGCTAGTGGTTTGGTTAGTAAGGGACAGAATACCATGAACACTGAAGCTTTCTTT.

The chain has TRBV7-2 and TRBJ1-4; TRBD1 is a possible D gene (5 bases). From germline, CDR1 is SGHTA and CDR2 FQGNSA. Trimming stripped 4 bases from V and 3 bases from J, with 12 bases between. The CDR3 is made up of 15 amino acids. The CDR3 DNA follows: TGTGCCAGCAGCTCCAAGGGGAACCCTAATGAAAAACTGTTTTTT. This sequence encodes CASSSKGNPNEKLFF.

The chain links TRBV7-2 to TRBJ2-7; D gene uncertain. The V and J ends lost 4 bases and 1 base respectively, with 11 bases between them. Germline CDR1 reads SGHTA; CDR2 reads FQGNSA. This CDR3 is 14 amino acids long. The CDR3 protein is CASSSNRASYEQYF. The DNA for the CDR3 is TGTGCCAGCAGCTCCAACCGGGCTTCCTACGAGCAGTACTTC.

The rearrangement uses TRBV9 and TRBJ2-2, with D perhaps given as TRBD1 or TRBD2 (5 bases each). CDR3 length: 15 residues. Germline loops: CDR1 SGDLS, CDR2 YYNGEE. Between the trimmed V and J ends, which lost 4 bases and 5 bases, there was a span of 15 bases. The DNA of the CDR3 is TGTGCCAGCAGCCCCAGGCGAGGGGTAACCGGGGAGCTGTTTTTT. This codes for CASSPRRGVTGELFF.

This CDR3 is CASSLYQMGYEQYF. CDR3 bases: TGTGCCAGCAGCCTCTACCAGATGGGCTACGAGCAGTACTTC. The rearrangement joins TRBV27 to TRBJ2-7; no clear D gene. The CDR3 contains 14 residues. The germline V gene has CDR1 MNHEY and CDR2 SMNVEV (reference sequence). Trimming stripped 6 bases from V and 3 bases from J, with 15 bases between.